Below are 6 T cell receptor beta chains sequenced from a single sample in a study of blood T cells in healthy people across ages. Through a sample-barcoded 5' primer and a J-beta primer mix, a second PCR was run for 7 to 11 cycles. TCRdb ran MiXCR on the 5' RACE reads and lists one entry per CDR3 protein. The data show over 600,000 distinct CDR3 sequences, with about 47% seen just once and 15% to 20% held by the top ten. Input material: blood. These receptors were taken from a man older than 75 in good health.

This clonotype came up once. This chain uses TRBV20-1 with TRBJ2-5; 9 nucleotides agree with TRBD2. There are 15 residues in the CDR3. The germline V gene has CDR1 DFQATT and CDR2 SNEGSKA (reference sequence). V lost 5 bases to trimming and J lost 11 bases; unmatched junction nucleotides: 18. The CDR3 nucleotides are TGCAGTGCTCGGAAGGGGGCGGGAGGGAGAAATGAGCAGTACTTC. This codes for CSARKGAGGRNEQYF.

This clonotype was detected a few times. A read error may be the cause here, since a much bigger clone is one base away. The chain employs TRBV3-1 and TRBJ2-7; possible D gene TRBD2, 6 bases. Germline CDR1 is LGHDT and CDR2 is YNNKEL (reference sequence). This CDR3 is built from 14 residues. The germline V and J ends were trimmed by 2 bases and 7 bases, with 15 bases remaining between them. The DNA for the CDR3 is TGTGCCAGCAGCCAATGCCGGGACTCGGGGGAGCAGTACTTC. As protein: CASSQCRDSGEQYF.

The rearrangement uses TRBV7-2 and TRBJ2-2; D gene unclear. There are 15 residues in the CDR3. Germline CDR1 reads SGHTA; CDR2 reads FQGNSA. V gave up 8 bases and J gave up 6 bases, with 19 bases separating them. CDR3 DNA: TGTGCCAGCTCAGCCTCAGTTAGTGGATCCGGGGAGCTGTTTTTT. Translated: CASSASVSGSGELFF.

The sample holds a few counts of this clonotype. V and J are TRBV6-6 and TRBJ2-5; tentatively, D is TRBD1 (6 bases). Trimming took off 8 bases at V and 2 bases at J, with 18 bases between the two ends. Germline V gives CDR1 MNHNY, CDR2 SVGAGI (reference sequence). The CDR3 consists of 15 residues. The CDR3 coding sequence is TGTGCCAGCTATTCGGGCAGGGGTAGTCAAGAGACCCAGTACTTC. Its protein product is CASYSGRGSQETQYF.

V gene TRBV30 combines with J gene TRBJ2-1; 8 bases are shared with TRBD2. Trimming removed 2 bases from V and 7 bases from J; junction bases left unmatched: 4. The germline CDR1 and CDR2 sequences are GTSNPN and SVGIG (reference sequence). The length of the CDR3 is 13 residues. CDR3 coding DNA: TGTGCCTGGAGTAAGTCTAGCGGGAATGAGCAGTTCTTC. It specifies CAWSKSSGNEQFF. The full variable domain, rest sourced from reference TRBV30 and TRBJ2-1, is SQTIHQWPATLVQPVGSPLSLECTVEGTSNPNLYWYRQAAGRGLQLLFYSVGIGQISSEVPQNLSASRPQDRQFILSSKKLLLSDSGFYLCAWSKSSGNEQFFGPGTRLTVL.

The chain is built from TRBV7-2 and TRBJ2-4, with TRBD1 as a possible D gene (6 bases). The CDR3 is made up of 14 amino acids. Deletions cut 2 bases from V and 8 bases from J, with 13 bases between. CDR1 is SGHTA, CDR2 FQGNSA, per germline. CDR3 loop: CASSLFDRQDIQYF. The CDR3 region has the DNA TGTGCCAGCAGCTTATTCGACAGGCAGGACATTCAGTACTTC.